Included here is one T cell receptor (beta chain) sequence, with context. The sample comes from a study of T cell responses to AZD1222 COVID-19 vaccine. The protocol was immunoSEQ multiplex PCR, while the TCRdb copy is restricted to in-frame clones and leaves out a portion. The sample yields 120,000 to 150,000 clones, roughly 93% seen once. This CDR3 has 12 amino acids. V was clipped by 4 bases and J by 4 bases, with 8 bases between them. This TCR was recovered from an adult in good health. This material consisted of peripheral blood, taken on day 0 of MenACWY control vaccination. The chain recombines TRBV12-3 or TRBV12-4 with TRBJ2-7; D is unclear. The CDR3 nucleotides are TGTGCCAGCAGTTACACATGGTACGAGCAGTACTTC. Amino acids: CASSYTWYEQYF.